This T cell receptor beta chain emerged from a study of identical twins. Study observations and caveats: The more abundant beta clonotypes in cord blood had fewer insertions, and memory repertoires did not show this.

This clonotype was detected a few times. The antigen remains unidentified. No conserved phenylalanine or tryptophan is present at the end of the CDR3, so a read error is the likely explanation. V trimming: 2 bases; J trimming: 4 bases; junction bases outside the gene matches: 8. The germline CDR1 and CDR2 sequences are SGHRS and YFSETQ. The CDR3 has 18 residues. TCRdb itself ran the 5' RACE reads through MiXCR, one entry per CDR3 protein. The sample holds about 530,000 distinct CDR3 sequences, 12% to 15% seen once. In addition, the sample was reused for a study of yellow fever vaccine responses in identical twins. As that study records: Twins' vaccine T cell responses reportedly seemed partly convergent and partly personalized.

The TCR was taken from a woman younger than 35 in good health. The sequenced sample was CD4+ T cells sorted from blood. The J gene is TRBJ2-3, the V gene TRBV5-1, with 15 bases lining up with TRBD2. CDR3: CASSFRTSGRAGADTQYL. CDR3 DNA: TGCGCCAGCAGCTTTCGGACTAGCGGGAGGGCCGGGGCAGATACGCAGTATCTT.